These 30 T cell receptor beta chains share one sample of origin, sequenced in a study of Ad26.COV2.S vaccination and SARS-CoV-2 variants. Treatment described: roughly 19 received Ad26.COV2.S at low or high dose, single or two shots; 5 received placebo; per-sample allocation not given. The study sampled participants on day 63 after the first vaccine or placebo injection. The protocol was immunoSEQ multiplex PCR, while the TCRdb copy is restricted to in-frame clones and leaves out a portion. The data show some 400,000 clones, about 88% seen once. The source material was peripheral blood, sampled in a trial of Ad26.COV2.S vaccine versus placebo. These receptors were taken from a person between 18 and 60 years old who received the Ad26.COV2.S COVID-19 vaccine or a placebo.

The CDR3 loop reads CASLLQGSANEQFF. CDR3 DNA sequence: TGTGCCAGCCTGTTACAGGGGAGCGCCAATGAGCAGTTCTTC. The rearrangement links TRBV2 to TRBJ2-1, with 7 bases identical to TRBD1. The CDR3 has 14 residues. Germline V gene lookup returns CDR1 SNHLY and CDR2 FYNNEI. The J segment lost 6 bases and the V segment lost 8 bases, leaving 10 bases of the junction unmatched.

The V call is TRBV4-2, the J call TRBJ2-7; D is possibly TRBD1 (5 bases). Trimming stripped 1 base from V and 4 bases from J, with 11 bases between. Germline assignment: CDR1 LGHNA and CDR2 YNFKEQ. The CDR3 runs to 14 residues. The CDR3 sequence: CASSQGIQAYEQYF. CDR3 DNA: TGTGCCAGCAGCCAAGGTATACAGGCGTACGAGCAGTACTTC.

The chain uses TRBV9 and TRBJ2-3; 7 bases are a match to TRBD2. Trimming removed 1 base from V and 1 base from J; junction bases left unmatched: 9. The CDR3 is 17 amino acids. The germline gives CDR1 SGDLS, CDR2 YYNGEE. DNA of the CDR3: TGTGCCAGCAGCGTACTGGGGGGGGAAGCGGGCACAGATACGCAGTATTTT. Its protein is CASSVLGGEAGTDTQYF.

The chain uses TRBV12-5 and TRBJ2-4, with D perhaps matching TRBD1 (6 bases). The CDR3 totals 17 residues. Trimming took off 0 bases at V and 8 bases at J, with 20 bases between the two ends. Germline loops: CDR1 LGHNT, CDR2 FRNRAP. The CDR3 loop reads CASGLVPDGLRGDIQYF. The CDR3 DNA reads TGTGCTAGTGGTTTGGTACCAGACGGACTCAGGGGCGACATTCAGTACTTC. Combining the CDR3 with reference TRBV12-5 and TRBJ2-4 gives the whole variable domain DARVTQTPRHKVTEMGQEVTMRCQPILGHNTVFWYRQTMMQGLELLAYFRNRAPLDDSGMPKDRFSAEMPDATLATLKIQPSEPRDSAVYFCASGLVPDGLRGDIQYFGAGTRLSVL.

V gene TRBV11-3 combines with J gene TRBJ2-7, with 8 bases matching TRBD1. In germline, CDR1 is SGHNT, CDR2 YENEEA. The CDR3 loop spans 15 amino acids. The V and J ends lost 2 bases and 4 bases, in that order; junction bases with no gene match: 7. The chain's CDR3 is CASSLQGASYYEQYF. In DNA form, the CDR3 reads TGTGCCAGCAGCTTACAGGGGGCCTCCTATTACGAGCAGTACTTC.

This clone was detected once. At one boundary the junction diverges from the germline segment, which might be a read error. This chain's CDR3 is CASSFKGGKDIQYF. CDR3 in DNA: TGTGCCAGCAGCTTTAAAGGGGGCAAAGACATTCAGTACTTC. The V and J genes are TRBV5-4 and TRBJ2-4, with 7 bases identical to TRBD1. The CDR3 contains 14 residues. The V gene's germline CDR1 is SGHNT and CDR2 YYREEE (reference sequence).

V gene TRBV4-1 combines with J gene TRBJ2-2; 7 bases map to TRBD2. V trimming: 1 base; J trimming: 0 bases; junction bases outside the gene matches: 2. The CDR3 spans 16 residues. CDR1 and CDR2 (germline): MGHRA, YSYEKL. The CDR3 DNA reads as TGCGCCAGCAGCCAAGCTAGCGGAGCGAACACCGGGGAGCTGTTTTTT. Protein sequence: CASSQASGANTGELFF.

The chain uses TRBV9 and TRBJ2-6; D is perhaps TRBD1 (6 bases). V was shortened by 6 bases and J by 0 bases, with 13 bases between the two germline ends. The CDR3 consists of 16 residues. Germline V gene lookup returns CDR1 SGDLS and CDR2 YYNGEE. The CDR3 DNA is TGTGCCAGCAAGGACAGTGTTAACTCTGGGGCCAACGTCCTGACTTTC. Its translation is CASKDSVNSGANVLTF.

The V call is TRBV6-6, the J call TRBJ1-1; unclear D gene. The CDR3 length is 14 residues. The germline V gene has CDR1 MNHNY and CDR2 SVGAGI (reference sequence). The germline V and J ends were trimmed by 2 bases and 4 bases, with 11 bases remaining between them. In nucleotides, the CDR3 is TGTGCCAGCAGTTACGAGGGTGGGAGCACTGAAGCTTTCTTT. Encoded protein: CASSYEGGSTEAFF.

V usage is TRBV18 and J usage is TRBJ2-7; D unresolved. This CDR3 is 12 amino acids long. The germline gives CDR1 KGHSH, CDR2 LQKENI. Trimming stripped 3 bases from V and 2 bases from J, with 5 bases between. The CDR3 loop reads CASSPMTYEQYF. The CDR3 nucleotides are TGTGCCAGCTCACCGATGACCTACGAGCAGTACTTC.

V is TRBV9 and J is TRBJ1-1, with TRBD1 matching 7 bases. J lost 4 bases, V lost 3 bases, and 9 bases had no gene match. The germline CDR1 and CDR2 sequences are SGDLS and YYNGEE. The CDR3 covers 15 residues. The CDR3 DNA follows: TGTGCCAGCAGCGGAGGTCAGGGGGTGGGCACTGAAGCTTTCTTT. Translated, it gives CASSGGQGVGTEAFF.

The chain recombines TRBV7-9 with TRBJ2-7; D may correspond to TRBD1 or TRBD2 (5 bases each). With 6 bases removed from V and 1 base from J, the gap between germline ends came to 13 bases. Per germline, CDR1 SEHNR and CDR2 FQNEAQ (reference sequence). CDR3 length equals 14 residues. The CDR3 DNA is TGTGCCAGCAGTAGGGACGGAGGTTCCTACGAGCAGTACTTC. Translation gives CASSRDGGSYEQYF.

This clone was seen a single time. The chain links TRBV7-3 to TRBJ2-1; D is undetermined. The CDR3 contains 15 residues. Germline V lookup: CDR1 SGHTA, CDR2 FQGTGA. Trimming cost V 5 bases and J 3 bases, with 14 bases left between them. CDR3 residues: CASSPGRTFYNEQFF. The DNA for the CDR3 is TGTGCCAGCAGCCCTGGACGGACCTTCTACAATGAGCAGTTCTTC.

This clone was observed a handful of times. The chain uses TRBV28 and TRBJ2-2; 11 bases align to TRBD2. Germline V gene sequence: CDR1 MDHEN, CDR2 SYDVKM. Trimming at V came to 6 bases and at J to 4 bases, leaving 7 bases not matched to a gene. CDR3 length equals 16 residues. The DNA of the CDR3 is TGTGCCAGCAGCAAGGGACTAGCGGCATCCACCGGGGAGCTGTTTTTT. This sequence encodes CASSKGLAASTGELFF.

The chain combines TRBV5-6 with TRBJ1-1; D gene ambiguous. Trimming removed 5 bases from V and 4 bases from J, with 12 bases in between. Germline V lookup: CDR1 SGHDT, CDR2 YYEEEE. CDR3 length: 13 residues. CDR3 nucleotide sequence: TGTGCCAGCAGGTTCGGAGGGAGCACTGAAGCTTTCTTT. It translates to CASRFGGSTEAFF.

In DNA form, the CDR3 reads TGTGCCACCAGCCTAACAGGGGGCGCGGGAAGACCCCAGCATTTT. Amino acids: CATSLTGGAGRPQHF. This chain links TRBV15 with TRBJ1-5; TRBD1 matches 9 bases. The V and J ends lost 5 bases and 10 bases, in that order; junction bases with no gene match: 12. This CDR3 is 15 amino acids long. Germline loops: CDR1 LNHNV, CDR2 YYDKDF (reference sequence).

The rearrangement links TRBV5-6 to TRBJ1-3; D gene unclear. This CDR3 has 13 residues. Trimming pared 5 bases from V and 0 bases from J, leaving 6 bases between. Looked up from germline, CDR1 is SGHDT and CDR2 is YYEEEE. The CDR3: CASRQFSGNTIYF. In DNA, the CDR3 is TGTGCCAGCAGACAGTTCTCTGGAAACACCATATATTTT.

This chain uses TRBV29-1 with TRBJ1-1; the match to TRBD1 covers 7 bases. The trim removed 2 bases at V and 2 bases at J, leaving 5 bases unmatched. Germline values: CDR1 SQVTM, CDR2 ANQGSEA. The CDR3 extends over 14 amino acids. CDR3 nucleotide sequence: TGCAGCGTTGAACCCCGGGACAGAAACACTGAAGCTTTCTTT. Its protein is CSVEPRDRNTEAFF.

The gene calls are TRBV7-6 and TRBJ2-1; 10 nucleotides align to TRBD2. The trim removed 2 bases at V and 8 bases at J, leaving 6 bases unmatched. The CDR3 has 15 residues. Germline V gene sequence: CDR1 SGHVS, CDR2 FNYEAQ. Here the CDR3 reads CASSLPSGSTDEQFF. The CDR3, as DNA: TGTGCCAGCAGCTTACCTAGCGGGAGTACCGATGAGCAGTTCTTC.

CDR3 region: CSVAHRGIYEQYF. For the CDR3, the DNA is TGCAGCGTTGCACATCGGGGGATCTACGAGCAGTACTTC. J is TRBJ2-7 and V is TRBV29-1; weak D call: TRBD2 (6 bases). CDR3 length: 13 amino acids. The V end was cut by 4 bases, the J end by 3 bases, with 13 bases between. The germline gives CDR1 SQVTM, CDR2 ANQGSEA.

This chain uses TRBV28 with TRBJ1-1; D is undetermined. Germline CDR1 is MDHEN and CDR2 is SYDVKM. Trimming pared 5 bases from V and 0 bases from J, leaving 7 bases between. The CDR3 is made up of 13 amino acids. For the CDR3, the DNA is TGTGCCAGCAGTCCGTATATGAACACTGAAGCTTTCTTT. This gives the protein CASSPYMNTEAFF.

The rearrangement uses TRBV7-2 and TRBJ1-1; 7 bases are shared with TRBD1. The CDR3 contains 14 residues. V dropped 7 bases and J dropped 1; count of bases not matched to a gene: 6. Germline V gene lookup returns CDR1 SGHTA and CDR2 FQGNSA. CDR3 nucleotides: TGTGCCAGCATTTTAGGGACAGCGAACACTGAAGCTTTCTTT. Translated: CASILGTANTEAFF.

This clone was detected only once. The rearrangement links TRBV5-5 to TRBJ1-3; D unresolved. The CDR3 spans 15 residues. Germline V gene sequence: CDR1 SGHKS, CDR2 YYEKEE (reference sequence). V lost 4 bases to trimming and J lost 0 bases, with 11 bases between them. The CDR3 reads CASSRWAVSGNTIYF. CDR3 DNA: TGTGCCAGCAGCCGCTGGGCCGTCTCTGGAAACACCATATATTTT. Using reference TRBV5-5 and TRBJ1-3 for the parts outside the CDR3, the full variable domain is DAGVTQSPTHLIKTRGQQVTLRCSPISGHKSVSWYQQVLGQGPQFIFQYYEKEERGRGNFPDRFSARQFPNYSSELNVNALLLGDSALYLCASSRWAVSGNTIYFGEGSWLTVV.

The V call is TRBV7-6, the J call TRBJ2-2, with a possible D match to TRBD1 (6 bases). The CDR3 sequence is 14 residues long. Between the trimmed V and J ends, which lost 5 bases and 7 bases, there was a span of 14 bases. CDR1 SGHVS and CDR2 FNYEAQ come from the germline V gene. The CDR3, as DNA: TGTGCCAGCAGCGGGCAGGGGATGGACGGGGAGCTGTTTTTT. Its protein product is CASSGQGMDGELFF. Together with reference TRBV7-6 and TRBJ2-2, the CDR3 gives the full variable domain: GAGVSQSPRYKVTKRGQDVALRCDPISGHVSLYWYRQALGQGPEFLTYFNYEAQQDKSGLPNDRFSAERPEGSISTLTIQRTEQRDSAMYRCASSGQGMDGELFFGEGSRLTVL.

The chain couples TRBV27 to TRBJ2-1, with D possibly matching TRBD1 (7 bases). Deletions cut 6 bases from V and 7 bases from J, with 25 bases between. The CDR3 runs 17 residues. CDR1 and CDR2 (germline): MNHEY, SMNVEV (reference sequence). Here the CDR3 reads CASSLSTPPTGRNEQFF. CDR3 bases: TGTGCCAGCAGCCTAAGTACCCCGCCGACAGGGAGGAATGAGCAGTTCTTC.

The chain links TRBV7-6 to TRBJ1-3; D is possibly TRBD1 (5 bases). Per the germline V gene, CDR1 is SGHVS and CDR2 is FNYEAQ. This CDR3 has 18 residues. Trimming pared 5 bases from V and 5 bases from J, leaving 25 bases between. CDR3: CASSPSPFTGQVRNTIYF. CDR3 bases: TGTGCCAGCAGCCCCAGCCCCTTCACAGGTCAAGTTAGAAACACCATATATTTT. The whole variable domain, filled in from reference TRBV7-6 and TRBJ1-3, reads GAGVSQSPRYKVTKRGQDVALRCDPISGHVSLYWYRQALGQGPEFLTYFNYEAQQDKSGLPNDRFSAERPEGSISTLTIQRTEQRDSAMYRCASSPSPFTGQVRNTIYFGEGSWLTVV.

The J gene is TRBJ1-5, the V gene TRBV10-3; possibly TRBD1 for D (6 bases). Germline V gene data show CDR1 as ENHRY and CDR2 as SYGVKD. With 6 bases removed from V and 2 bases from J, the gap between germline ends came to 11 bases. CDR3 size: 14 residues. For the CDR3, the DNA is TGTGCCATCAGCGACAGGCAGCGCAATCAGCCCCAGCATTTT. This encodes CAISDRQRNQPQHF.

The chain is built from TRBV28 and TRBJ1-2; D is undetermined. This CDR3 comprises 13 residues. Per germline, CDR1 MDHEN and CDR2 SYDVKM. V was shortened by 5 bases and J by 4 bases, with 11 bases between the two germline ends. The CDR3 DNA reads TGTGCCAGCAGTCTACTCGGCAGCTATGGCTACACCTTC. This translates into CASSLLGSYGYTF.

This clone came up once. The chain combines TRBV9 with TRBJ1-2; perhaps TRBD1 as D (5 bases). The V end was cut by 4 bases, the J end by 3 bases, with 13 bases between. The CDR3 totals 14 residues. Germline CDR1 is SGDLS and CDR2 is YYNGEE. The CDR3 DNA is TGTGCCAGCAGCCCGGGGGAGACATACTATGGCTACACCTTC. It yields the protein CASSPGETYYGYTF.

V is TRBV30 and J is TRBJ2-1, with D uncertain. The V gene lost 2 bases and the J gene lost 6 bases, with 5 bases spanning the gap. CDR3 size: 11 residues. Germline V gene data show CDR1 as GTSNPN and CDR2 as SVGIG (reference sequence). The CDR3 nucleotides read TGTGCCTGGAGTCCCATCAATGAGCAGTTCTTC. Encoded protein: CAWSPINEQFF.